A selection of T cell receptor beta chains follows, all from one sample in a study of shared clonotypes between healthy human individuals. Only in-frame clones appear in the TCRdb table, and some are missing; sequencing was by immunoSEQ multiplex PCR. In the table there are around 1,900,000 clones, around 95% of which are singletons. Material: naive CD8+ T cells from PBMCs. Receptor source: a man aged 18 to 29 in good health. Some clones in this sample may be carry-over from other donors' samples. Both conserved end residues are part of each CDR3. A D gene is named only where the DNA matches it firmly.

TRBJ1-5	TRBV27	.	CASSLYEGGNQPQHF	TGTGCCAGCAGTTTATACGAAGGGGGCAATCAGCCCCAGCATTTT
TRBJ2-2	TRBV7-6	.	CASSLVGHGELFF	TGTGCCAGCAGCTTAGTCGGCCACGGGGAGCTGTTTTTT
TRBJ1-2	TRBV4-3	TRBD1	CASSPGTGGGYTF	TGCGCCAGCAGCCCAGGGACAGGGGGTGGCTACACCTTC
TRBJ2-1	TRBV9	.	CASSVATEGGVSYNEQFF	TGTGCCAGCAGCGTTGCGACTGAGGGGGGAGTTTCCTACAATGAGCAGTTCTTC
TRBJ1-2	TRBV4-1	.	CASSQEQSSYGYTF	TGCGCCAGCAGCCAAGAGCAGAGTTCCTATGGCTACACCTTC
TRBJ1-2	TRBV5-6	.	CASSLSSSRGGYTF	TGTGCCAGCAGCTTGAGTTCCAGCCGGGGCGGCTACACCTTC
TRBJ1-1	TRBV27	.	CASLSRMNTEAFF	TGTGCCAGCCTCTCAAGGATGAACACTGAAGCTTTCTTT
TRBJ2-1	TRBV28	.	CASSSLFGVRREQFF	TGTGCCAGCAGTTCACTCTTTGGAGTACGACGTGAGCAGTTCTTC
TRBJ2-1	TRBV5-1	.	CASSSDSLTPPPEFF	TGCGCCAGCAGTTCCGACTCACTAACCCCTCCCCCCGAGTTCTTC
TRBJ1-1	TRBV7-9	TRBD1	CASNSRDRGPPNTEAFF	TGTGCCAGCAACTCACGGGACAGGGGGCCGCCGAACACTGAAGCTTTCTTT
TRBJ1-1	TRBV19	.	CASSIAVRGSTEAFF	TGTGCCAGTAGTATAGCAGTCAGGGGAAGCACTGAAGCTTTCTTT
TRBJ2-7	TRBV27	.	CASGAGSYEQYF	TGTGCCAGTGGGGCAGGGAGCTACGAGCAGTACTTC
TRBJ1-1	TRBV19	.	CASRPALSTEAFF	TGTGCCAGTAGGCCAGCCCTGAGCACTGAAGCTTTCTTT
TRBJ1-5	TRBV2	TRBD1	CASSDGTGYNQPQHF	TGTGCCAGCAGTGATGGGACAGGGTACAATCAGCCCCAGCATTTT
TRBJ2-7	TRBV30	TRBD2	CAWSEGLAVTYEQYF	TGTGCCTGGAGTGAGGGACTAGCGGTTACCTACGAGCAGTACTTC
TRBJ2-3	TRBV6-1	TRBD2	CASSELAGGPIDTQYF	TGTGCCAGCAGTGAACTGGCGGGAGGGCCGATTGATACGCAGTATTTT
TRBJ2-1	TRBV14	TRBD2	CASSLPGLAVDEQFF	TGTGCCAGCAGCCTGCCGGGACTAGCGGTGGATGAGCAGTTCTTC
TRBJ1-1	TRBV4-2	.	CASSQRDAGWTEAFF	TGTGCCAGCAGCCAGAGGGACGCTGGTTGGACTGAAGCTTTCTTT
TRBJ2-2	TRBV28	.	CASSLRFFDGELFF	TGTGCCAGCAGTTTACGATTTTTCGACGGGGAGCTGTTTTTT
TRBJ2-7	TRBV6-6	.	CASSASGSWEQYF	TGTGCCAGCAGTGCCTCGGGGAGTTGGGAGCAGTACTTC
TRBJ1-1	TRBV6-5	.	CASSPALVNTEAFF	TGTGCCAGCAGTCCTGCACTGGTAAACACTGAAGCTTTCTTT
TRBJ2-7	TRBV11-2	.	CASSPLGGNNYEQYF	TGTGCCAGCAGCCCCCTCGGGGGAAATAACTACGAGCAGTACTTC
TRBJ2-7	TRBV6-1	.	CASSEGGTLTVEQYF	TGTGCCAGCAGTGAAGGAGGGACCCTGACCGTCGAGCAGTACTTC
TRBJ1-1	TRBV25-1	.	CASSAGPEAFF	TGTGCCAGCAGTGCGGGGCCTGAAGCTTTCTTT